Listed here are 5 T cell receptor beta chains from one sample, sequenced in a study of blood T cell repertoires in COVID-19 (dated by TCRdb to 2019 to 2021). The library relied on the immunoSEQ multiplex PCR assay. TCRdb holds this immuneACCESS table with in-frame rearrangements only. Some clones are missing; in checked studies, unresolved V genes explain under half, and the rest has no known cause. The sample table lists some 260,000 clones, 82% of them with a count of one. The top ten clones comprise less than 4% of the sample. The sequencing input was peripheral blood. The receptors stem from a young woman with acute or convalescent COVID-19.

The rearrangement links TRBV25-1 to TRBJ1-2, with D hard to call. CDR3 size: 14 residues. V gave up 4 bases and J gave up 7 bases, with 16 bases separating them. Germline V lookup: CDR1 MGHDK, CDR2 SYGVNS. The CDR3 DNA is TGTGCCAGCAGTGGGACGTCGTGGGAGCGTGGCTACACCTTC. Amino acids: CASSGTSWERGYTF.

This clone has only a few counts. This chain joins TRBV7-3 and TRBJ2-1; 8 bases are shared with TRBD2. V dropped 3 bases and J dropped 4; count of bases not matched to a gene: 5. The CDR3 has 15 residues. The germline CDR1 and CDR2 sequences are SGHTA and FQGTGA. This chain's CDR3 is CASSFIVAGYNEQFF. CDR3 nucleotides: TGTGCCAGCAGCTTTATAGTAGCGGGATACAATGAGCAGTTCTTC.

This chain links TRBV11-2 with TRBJ2-3; D is undetermined. CDR3 length equals 13 residues. CDR1 and CDR2 (germline): SGHAT, FQNNGV. V lost 5 bases to trimming and J lost 0 bases, with 6 bases between them. DNA of the CDR3: TGTGCCAGCAGCCCCCAGAGCACAGATACGCAGTATTTT. Amino acid sequence: CASSPQSTDTQYF.

The rearrangement uses TRBV7-9 and TRBJ1-3; weak D call: TRBD1 (5 bases). There are 16 residues in the CDR3. Trimming stripped 2 bases from V and 7 bases from J, with 18 bases between. Germline lookup yields CDR1 SEHNR and CDR2 FQNEAQ (reference sequence). As DNA, the CDR3 is TGTGCCAGCAGCTTAACCCAGGGAGGTTTGTGGAACACCATATATTTT. Its protein is CASSLTQGGLWNTIYF.

This clone has only a few counts. The chain employs TRBV19 and TRBJ1-1, with a weak D call TRBD1 (5 bases). CDR1 and CDR2 from the germline V gene are LNHDA and SQIVND (reference sequence). V was cut by 5 bases and J by 4 bases, with 11 bases left in between. This CDR3 is 13 amino acids long. This CDR3 is CASSYRGGTEAFF. CDR3 sequence (DNA): TGTGCCAGTAGTTACCGGGGGGGCACTGAAGCTTTCTTT.